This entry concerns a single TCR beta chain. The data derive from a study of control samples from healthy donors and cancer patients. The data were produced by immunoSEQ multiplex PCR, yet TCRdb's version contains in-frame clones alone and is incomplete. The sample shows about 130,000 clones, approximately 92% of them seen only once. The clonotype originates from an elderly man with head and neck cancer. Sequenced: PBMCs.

CDR3: CASRDNPYEQYF. CDR3 bases: TGTGCCAGCAGGGACAACCCCTACGAGCAGTACTTC. This chain connects TRBV27 to TRBJ2-7; a weak D match, TRBD1 (5 bases). The CDR3 spans 12 residues. Per germline, CDR1 MNHEY and CDR2 SMNVEV (reference sequence). Trimming took off 6 bases at V and 2 bases at J, with 8 bases between the two ends.